These 28 T cell receptor beta chains were all obtained from the same sample, sequenced in a study of cytomegalovirus exposure and HLA in healthy donors (TCRdb year 2017). The library was made by the immunoSEQ multiplex PCR assay. The multiplex PCR relied on a mix of 60 forward primers for TCR Vbeta segments and 13 reverse primers for TCR Jbeta segments. TCRdb obtained this table from immuneACCESS and retained in-frame rearrangements with V and J assigned. These tables miss some clones; where compared with another copy, unresolved V genes account for less than half of the shortfall, and the remainder is unexplained. The sample table contains roughly 190,000 clones; only one count was recorded for over 60% of them. Of the sample, 2.1% is held by the ten largest clones. Sequenced input: PBMCs. The receptor source for this set is a woman aged 25 to 45 in good health and CMV-seropositive.

This clone was seen more than once but under ten times. V gene TRBV28 combines with J gene TRBJ1-5, with D possibly matching TRBD1 (6 bases). The CDR3 sequence is 13 residues long. Germline CDR1 MDHEN, CDR2 SYDVKM. V dropped 3 bases and J dropped 6 bases, with 9 bases sitting between them. The CDR3 DNA is TGTGCCAGCAGTTTCAGGGGCCGTCAGCCCCAGCATTTT. Protein: CASSFRGRQPQHF.

The chain has TRBV29-1 and TRBJ2-5; 7 bases are a match to TRBD1. TRBJ2-7 explains the end of the DNA better; the J call may be wrong. The germline CDR1 and CDR2 sequences are SQVTM and ANQGSEA. The CDR3 runs 12 residues. The CDR3 sequence is CSVIWTGYEQYF. The DNA for the CDR3 is TGCAGCGTTATCTGGACAGGCTACGAGCAGTACTTC.

The chain carries TRBV10-3 and TRBJ1-6, with D perhaps TRBD1 (5 bases). Germline CDR1 and CDR2: ENHRY and SYGVKD. Trimming removed 0 bases from V and 7 bases from J, with 13 bases in between. The CDR3 runs to 16 residues. Here the CDR3 DNA reads TGTGCCATCAGTGAGTCGGCCAGGGAGGGGAATTCACCCCTCCACTTT. This gives the protein CAISESAREGNSPLHF.

The chain employs TRBV5-4 and TRBJ2-7; TRBD1 matches at 8 bases. The J segment lost 6 bases and the V segment lost 4 bases, leaving 6 bases of the junction unmatched. Germline V CDR1 and CDR2: SGHNT, YYREEE (reference sequence). The CDR3 runs to 13 residues. CDR3: CASSVTGGAEQYF. The CDR3 DNA reads as TGTGCCAGCAGCGTAACAGGGGGAGCCGAGCAGTACTTC.

The sample holds a few counts of this clone. The V call is TRBV2, the J call TRBJ1-4, with TRBD1 identical over 8 bases. The CDR3 sequence is 14 residues long. J lost 7 bases, V lost 5 bases, and 6 bases had no gene match. Germline assignment: CDR1 SNHLY and CDR2 FYNNEI. This CDR3 reads CASSNRGSGEKLFF. DNA for the CDR3: TGTGCCAGCAGTAACAGGGGGTCTGGTGAAAAACTGTTTTTT.

V and J are TRBV7-2 and TRBJ2-2; TRBD1 is a possible D gene (5 bases). The CDR3 is 13 amino acids. CDR1 and CDR2 (germline): SGHTA, FQGNSA. Between the trimmed V and J ends, which lost 7 bases and 2 bases, there was a span of 8 bases. The CDR3 loop is CASKTANTGELFF. CDR3 in DNA: TGTGCCAGCAAGACAGCTAACACCGGGGAGCTGTTTTTT.

The rearrangement links TRBV4-3 to TRBJ2-3; 8 bases align to TRBD2. V shed 1 base and J 4 bases; nucleotides not matched to a gene: 7. CDR1 and CDR2 from the germline V gene are LGHNA and YSLEER. This CDR3 has 16 amino acids. DNA of the CDR3: TGCGCCAGCAGCCAAGGGGCCGGGGGGGAGGCAGATACGCAGTATTTT. It codes for CASSQGAGGEADTQYF.

This clone has only a few counts. V gene TRBV10-3 combines with J gene TRBJ1-1; TRBD1 aligns across 7 bases. Germline lookup yields CDR1 ENHRY and CDR2 SYGVKD. With 5 bases clipped from V and 3 bases from J, the junction kept 6 bases outside the gene matches. This CDR3 is built from 14 residues. The CDR3 protein is CAISSRDSYTEAFF. CDR3 DNA sequence: TGTGCCATCAGTTCCCGGGACAGTTACACTGAAGCTTTCTTT.

This clone came up once. The chain links TRBV30 to TRBJ1-6; TRBD1 agrees at 7 bases. There are 14 residues in the CDR3. Germline V lookup: CDR1 GTSNPN, CDR2 SVGIG (reference sequence). The V gene end was trimmed by 0 bases and the J gene end by 9 bases; junction bases not matched to a gene: 5. The CDR3 DNA is TGTGCCTGGAGTGTAGGAGGGGGCGGTTCACCCCTCCACTTT. Its protein is CAWSVGGGGSPLHF.

This chain links TRBV11-2 with TRBJ1-1; D ambiguous. The CDR3 runs 11 residues. Germline CDR1 SGHAT, CDR2 FQNNGV. V was pared by 4 bases and J by 7 bases, with 7 bases between. DNA for the CDR3: TGTGCCAGCAGCTATAAATTTGAAGCTTTCTTT. This gives the protein CASSYKFEAFF.

This clone turned up a few times. The V call is TRBV5-4, the J call TRBJ2-7; the D gene is possibly TRBD1 (5 bases). The germline V gene encodes CDR1 SGHNT and CDR2 YYREEE (reference sequence). The V and J ends lost 0 bases and 7 bases respectively, with 11 bases between them. This CDR3 is built from 13 residues. CDR3 nucleotides: TGTGCCAGCAGCTTGGTGCAGGGTGGAGAGCAGTACTTC. Its protein product is CASSLVQGGEQYF.

The table lists this clone with a few counts. The chain couples TRBV10-3 to TRBJ2-1; 7 bases are shared with TRBD2. Germline lookup yields CDR1 ENHRY and CDR2 SYGVKD. This CDR3 is built from 13 residues. With 8 bases clipped from V and 5 bases from J, the junction kept 6 bases outside the gene matches. The CDR3 sequence is CAISASGNNEQFF. CDR3 DNA sequence: TGTGCCATCTCGGCTAGCGGAAACAATGAGCAGTTCTTC.

This clone was found a few times. This chain links TRBV4-2 with TRBJ2-3; TRBD2 might be the D (6 bases). This CDR3 is built from 19 residues. Trimming removed 1 base from V and 2 bases from J, with 22 bases in between. CDR1 is LGHNA and CDR2 is YNFKEQ in the germline V gene. The CDR3 here is CASSQGYSPGQGLTDTQYF. CDR3 bases: TGTGCCAGCAGCCAAGGATATTCACCGGGGCAGGGACTCACAGATACGCAGTATTTT.

The V gene is TRBV5-1, the J gene TRBJ1-4, with a possible D match to TRBD1 (5 bases). The V end lost 1 base, the J end lost 2 bases, and 9 bases lay between the germline ends. This CDR3 is 15 amino acids long. Germline V gene sequence: CDR1 SGHRS, CDR2 YFSETQ. The CDR3 DNA sequence: TGCGCCAGCAGCTTGTCTCGGGGGACTAATGAAAAACTGTTTTTT. This translates into CASSLSRGTNEKLFF.

This sequence joins TRBV10-3 and TRBJ2-5; tentative D call: TRBD1 (5 bases). Trimming removed 6 bases from V and 5 bases from J, with 16 bases in between. The CDR3 is 14 amino acids. Per the germline V gene, CDR1 is ENHRY and CDR2 is SYGVKD. The CDR3 DNA reads TGTGCCATCAGAGCAACAGGTGCCCCGGAGACCCAGTACTTC. This codes for CAIRATGAPETQYF.

This chain connects TRBV25-1 to TRBJ2-4, with D uncertain. V shed 3 bases and J shed 8 bases, with 11 bases lying between them. This CDR3 has 13 amino acids. The germline V gene encodes CDR1 MGHDK and CDR2 SYGVNS. Written as DNA, the CDR3 is TGTGCCAGCAGTGAGATAGGCCAGGACATTCAGTACTTC. Protein: CASSEIGQDIQYF.

This rearrangement joins TRBV7-2 to TRBJ1-2, with TRBD1 as a possible D gene (5 bases). CDR1 SGHTA and CDR2 FQGNSA come from the germline V gene. This CDR3 has 16 residues. Trimming cost V 4 bases and J 0 bases, with 15 bases left between them. The chain's CDR3 is CASSYQGTIPNYGYTF. CDR3 DNA: TGTGCCAGCAGCTACCAGGGAACAATCCCTAACTATGGCTACACCTTC.

The chain joins TRBV4-1 to TRBJ2-3, with 10 bases that match TRBD1. The length of the CDR3 is 16 residues. CDR1 is MGHRA and CDR2 is YSYEKL in the germline V gene. Trimming at V came to 3 bases and at J to 3 bases, leaving 6 bases not matched to a gene. CDR3: CASSQGGQGRTDTQYF. DNA for the CDR3: TGCGCCAGCAGCCAGGGGGGACAGGGGCGGACAGATACGCAGTATTTT.

The chain has TRBV28 and TRBJ1-1; D remains ambiguous. V dropped 2 bases and J dropped 1 base, with 11 bases sitting between them. Germline V CDR1 and CDR2: MDHEN, SYDVKM. The CDR3 runs 15 residues. This chain's CDR3 is CASSLGGQENTEAFF. CDR3 coding DNA: TGTGCCAGCAGTTTAGGCGGGCAGGAGAACACTGAAGCTTTCTTT.

The rearrangement uses TRBV13 and TRBJ1-3; 9 positions match TRBD1. V lost 0 bases to trimming and J lost 3 bases; unmatched junction nucleotides: 6. The CDR3 runs to 17 residues. Looked up from germline, CDR1 is PRHDT and CDR2 is FYEKMQ (reference sequence). Written as DNA, the CDR3 is TGTGCCAGCAGCTTAGGACAGGGGGCATCGTATGGAAACACCATATATTTT. This gives the protein CASSLGQGASYGNTIYF.

The table lists this clone with a count of one. Its ends do not fully match the called genes, so a read error is possible. The gene calls are TRBV18 and TRBJ1-2; 9 bases are shared with TRBD1. The CDR3 covers 14 residues. Germline CDR1 reads KGHSH; CDR2 reads LQKENI. CDR3 in amino acids: CASSPPGTGHLLSF. The CDR3 DNA sequence: TGTGCCAGCTCACCTCCCGGGACAGGGCATCTTCTATCCTTC.

In its sample, this clone was seen a few times. V gene TRBV2 combines with J gene TRBJ1-6; TRBD1 might be the D (6 bases). CDR1 is SNHLY and CDR2 is FYNNEI in the germline V gene. The CDR3 has 16 amino acids. Trimming removed 1 base from V and 7 bases from J, with 14 bases in between. This chain's CDR3 is CASSEGGQGWNSPLHF. The CDR3 coding sequence is TGTGCCAGCAGTGAAGGGGGGCAGGGGTGGAATTCACCCCTCCACTTT.

On this clone itself: One junction end disagrees with the germline gene, perhaps due to a read error. This chain joins TRBV25-1 and TRBJ2-7; D is perhaps TRBD2 (5 bases). Germline assignment: CDR1 MGHDK and CDR2 SYGVNS. The CDR3 is 10 residues long. This CDR3 is CASSELERHF. CDR3 in DNA: TGTGCCAGCAGTGAATTGGAGCGGCACTTC.

V and J are TRBV9 and TRBJ1-1; D not resolved. Germline assignment: CDR1 SGDLS and CDR2 YYNGEE. Trimming took off 0 bases at V and 2 bases at J, with 11 bases between the two ends. The CDR3 contains 15 residues. The CDR3 DNA reads TGTGCCAGCAGCGTAGCGGTAGGAGATAACACTGAAGCTTTCTTT. Protein product: CASSVAVGDNTEAFF. The full variable domain, with the rest looked up from reference TRBV9 and TRBJ1-1, is DSGVTQTPKHLITATGQRVTLRCSPRSGDLSVYWYQQSLDQGLQFLIQYYNGEERAKGNILERFSAQQFPDLHSELNLSSLELGDSALYFCASSVAVGDNTEAFFGQGTRLTVV.

The chain links TRBV2 to TRBJ2-3; 10 bases are shared with TRBD2. The trim removed 4 bases at V and 6 bases at J, leaving 7 bases unmatched. Per germline, CDR1 SNHLY and CDR2 FYNNEI. The CDR3 is 15 residues long. Here the CDR3 reads CASSVLAGVEDTQYF. The CDR3 DNA follows: TGTGCCAGCAGTGTGCTAGCGGGAGTTGAGGATACGCAGTATTTT.

The rearrangement joins TRBV29-1 to TRBJ2-3, with 12 bases aligning to TRBD2. Germline V gives CDR1 SQVTM, CDR2 ANQGSEA. The CDR3 runs 16 residues. V shed 3 bases, J shed 2 bases, and the junction held 6 bases outside the gene matches. This CDR3 reads CSVEAPSGRATDTQYF. CDR3 nucleotides: TGCAGCGTTGAGGCTCCTAGCGGGAGGGCCACAGATACGCAGTATTTT.

V and J are TRBV7-9 and TRBJ2-2; D is undetermined. Trimming stripped 8 bases from V and 7 bases from J, with 8 bases between. The CDR3 loop spans 11 amino acids. Per the germline V gene, CDR1 is SEHNR and CDR2 is FQNEAQ (reference sequence). The CDR3 reads CASGNGGELFF. The CDR3 DNA follows: TGTGCCAGCGGCAATGGCGGGGAGCTGTTTTTT.

J is TRBJ1-1 and V is TRBV11-2; D gene ambiguous. Germline CDR1 is SGHAT and CDR2 is FQNNGV. Trimming pared 3 bases from V and 0 bases from J, leaving 11 bases between. CDR3 length: 15 residues. CDR3 sequence (DNA): TGTGCCAGCAGCTTCAGGTCGTTAATGAACACTGAAGCTTTCTTT. Encoded protein: CASSFRSLMNTEAFF.